The 3 T cell receptor beta chains below all came from one sample that was sequenced in a study of cytomegalovirus exposure and HLA in healthy donors. PCR was performed using 60 Vbeta and 13 Jbeta primers. The method was immunoSEQ multiplex PCR; TCRdb's version includes in-frame clones alone and lacks a portion of them. The table has approximately 150,000 clones, 70% to 80% seen once. Sequencing was done on a sample of PBMCs. The receptor set was obtained from a woman in her thirties or forties in good health and CMV-seronegative.

The sample holds a few counts of this clone. The gene calls are TRBV13 and TRBJ1-3; TRBD1 is a possible D gene (5 bases). V was pared by 3 bases and J by 4 bases, with 7 bases between. Germline V gene data show CDR1 as PRHDT and CDR2 as FYEKMQ (reference sequence). This CDR3 is 13 amino acids long. The CDR3 is CASSFRTGNTIYF. The CDR3 bases are TGTGCCAGCAGCTTCCGGACAGGAAACACCATATATTTT.

This clone was recorded once. The chain couples TRBV30 to TRBJ1-2, with D possibly being TRBD1 (6 bases). Trimming took 3 bases from V and 7 from J, leaving 18 bases between them. Germline loops: CDR1 GTSNPN, CDR2 SVGIG (reference sequence). This CDR3 has 14 residues. Here the CDR3 reads CAWREGGQGRGYTF. As DNA, the CDR3 is TGTGCCTGGAGAGAGGGGGGGCAGGGCCGTGGCTACACCTTC.

Comments on this clone: Germline and junction disagree at one end, which may indicate a read error. The gene calls are TRBV7-7 and TRBJ2-2; 9 bases agree with TRBD2. CDR3 length: 16 residues. Germline values: CDR1 SSHAT, CDR2 FNYEAQ (reference sequence). DNA for the CDR3: TGTGCTAGCAGCCCCAATAGCGGGAGTAGCACCGGGGAGCTGTTTTTT. This gives the protein CASSPNSGSSTGELFF.